This T cell receptor (beta chain) was observed in a study of cytomegalovirus exposure and HLA in healthy donors. 13 Jbeta primers and 60 Vbeta primers were used for the PCR. Assay: immunoSEQ multiplex PCR; the TCRdb copy retains only in-frame clones and omits some. The sample has about 100,000 clones, 76% seen once. Whole-study findings and limits: HLA alleles were associated with 15,000 to 20,000 TCR beta sequences in a later analysis at 0.05 false discovery rate.

Details on this clone: Its antigen is unknown.

After removal of 0 bases from V and 0 bases from J, the junction contained 7 bases not matched to a gene. CDR3 length: 17 residues. Germline CDR1 reads SGDLS; CDR2 reads YYNGEE. Healthy individuals who donated bone marrow served as the donors. The genes are TRBV9 and TRBJ2-5; 8 bases agree with TRBD2. The receptor comes from a woman between 55 and 75 years old in good health and CMV-seropositive. The specimen sequenced was PBMCs. Here the CDR3 reads CASSVATGGRYQETQYF. The CDR3 nucleotides read TGTGCCAGCAGCGTAGCTACTGGCGGGAGGTACCAAGAGACCCAGTACTTC.